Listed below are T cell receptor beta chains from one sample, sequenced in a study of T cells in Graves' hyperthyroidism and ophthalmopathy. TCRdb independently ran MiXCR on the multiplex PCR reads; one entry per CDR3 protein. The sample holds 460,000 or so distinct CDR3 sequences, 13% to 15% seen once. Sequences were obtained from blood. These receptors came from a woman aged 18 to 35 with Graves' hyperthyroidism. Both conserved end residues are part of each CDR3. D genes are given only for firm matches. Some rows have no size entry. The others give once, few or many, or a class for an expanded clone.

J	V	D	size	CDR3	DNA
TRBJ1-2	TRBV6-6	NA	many	CASSYSFPGGSYGYTF	TGTGCCAGCAGTTACTCGTTTCCTGGGGGATCCTATGGCTACACCTTC
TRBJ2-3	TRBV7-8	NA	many	CASSLEYSLPSTDTQYF	TGTGCCAGCAGCTTAGAGTACTCGCTCCCAAGTACAGATACGCAGTATTTT
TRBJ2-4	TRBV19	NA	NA	CASSIAMGTEVPWAIQYF	TGTGCCAGTAGTATAGCGATGGGGACGGAAGTTCCTTGGGCCATTCAGTACTTC
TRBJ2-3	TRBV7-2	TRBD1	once	CASSGTGGVDTQYF	TGTGCCAGCAGCGGGACAGGGGGCGTAGATACGCAGTATTTT
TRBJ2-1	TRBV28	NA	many	CASTTAAEQFF	TGTGCCAGCACCACCGCGGCTGAGCAGTTCTTC
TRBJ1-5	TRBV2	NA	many	CASSEVDIGQLQHF	TGTGCCAGCAGTGAGGTCGATATCGGTCAGCTCCAGCATTTT
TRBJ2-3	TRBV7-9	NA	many	CASSSQDTQYF	TGTGCCAGCAGCTCTCAAGATACGCAGTATTTT
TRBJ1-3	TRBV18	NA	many	CASSPKADSGNTIYF	TGTGCCAGCTCACCAAAGGCAGACTCTGGAAACACCATATATTTT
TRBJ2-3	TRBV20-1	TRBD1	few	CSARDSASTDTQYF	TGCAGTGCCCGGGACAGTGCTAGCACAGATACGCAGTATTTT
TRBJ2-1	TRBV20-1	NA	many	CSANGPLSDNEQFF	TGCAGTGCTAACGGACCCCTAAGCGACAATGAGCAGTTCTTC
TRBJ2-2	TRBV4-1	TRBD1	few	CASSHRGLYTGELFF	TGCGCCAGCAGTCACAGGGGGTTGTACACCGGGGAGCTGTTTTTT
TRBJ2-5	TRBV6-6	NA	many	CASSYSGSRGETQYF	TGTGCCAGCAGTTACTCCGGGAGCCGGGGGGAGACCCAGTACTTC
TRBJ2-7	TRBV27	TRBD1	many	CASSLDRTGRTYF	TGTGCCAGCAGTTTGGACCGGACAGGGCGCACGTACTTC
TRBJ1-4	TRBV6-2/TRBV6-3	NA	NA	CASSAAPFEKLFF	TGTGCCAGCAGCGCCGCCCCATTTGAAAAACTGTTTTTT
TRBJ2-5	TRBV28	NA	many	CASSRPNWEETQYF	TGTGCCAGCAGTAGACCCAACTGGGAAGAGACCCAGTACTTC
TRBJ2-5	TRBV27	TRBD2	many	CASSSPGLAGAETQYF	TGTGCCAGCAGTTCCCCCGGTTTAGCGGGAGCGGAGACCCAGTACTTC
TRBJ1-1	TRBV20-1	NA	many	CSADRPSGTEAFF	TGCAGTGCTGACAGGCCCTCCGGGACTGAAGCTTTCTTT
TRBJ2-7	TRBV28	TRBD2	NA	CASKVSGSSYEQYF	TGTGCCAGCAAAGTGAGCGGGAGCTCCTACGAGCAGTACTTC
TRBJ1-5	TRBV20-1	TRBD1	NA	CSAMIQTGGISQPQHF	TGCAGTGCTATGATCCAGACAGGGGGTATCAGTCAGCCCCAGCATTTT
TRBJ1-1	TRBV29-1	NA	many	CSVDGLRNTEAFF	TGCAGCGTTGATGGTCTAAGGAACACTGAAGCTTTCTTT
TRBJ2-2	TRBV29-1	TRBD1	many	CSADGQGNTGELFF	TGCAGCGCCGACGGACAGGGCAACACCGGGGAGCTGTTTTTT
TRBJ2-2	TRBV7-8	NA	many	CASSLIGRVGELFF	TGTGCCAGCAGCTTAATAGGGCGGGTCGGGGAGCTGTTTTTT
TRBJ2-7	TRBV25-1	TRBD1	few	CASTGQGNLYEQYF	TGTGCCAGCACTGGACAGGGGAACCTCTACGAGCAGTACTTC
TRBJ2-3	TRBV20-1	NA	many	CSANAGRTDTQYF	TGCAGTGCTAATGCGGGACGCACAGATACGCAGTATTTT